The 5 T cell receptor beta chains in this list originate from one sample, sequenced in a study of high-grade serous ovarian cancer treatment subgroups. Tumor samples were obtained before definitive surgery or chemotherapy. Some clones are missing from TCRdb's copy, which holds only in-frame ones; the method was immunoSEQ multiplex PCR. The table shows about 9,000 clones, with about 78% occurring only once. Sequenced sample: tumor tissue. These receptors came from a human donor with high-grade serous ovarian cancer.

The chain combines TRBV15 with TRBJ2-1; 8 bases are a match to TRBD2. The ends lost 0 bases at V and 9 bases at J; junction bases unmatched: 10. This CDR3 is built from 16 residues. Germline V gene data show CDR1 as LNHNV and CDR2 as YYDKDF (reference sequence). DNA of the CDR3: TGTGCCACCAGCAGAGAAGGTCTCCAGCGGGGGAGTGAGCAGTTCTTC. This encodes CATSREGLQRGSEQFF. Full variable domain (rest looked up from reference TRBV15 and TRBJ2-1): DAMVIQNPRYQVTQFGKPVTLSCSQTLNHNVMYWYQQKSSQAPKLLFHYYDKDFNNEADTPDNFQSRRPNTSFCFLDIRSPGLGDTAMYLCATSREGLQRGSEQFFGPGTRLTVL.

This clone was observed once. The chain links TRBV2 to TRBJ2-7; D might be TRBD1 (5 bases). Germline V CDR1 and CDR2: SNHLY, FYNNEI. V was pared by 10 bases and J by 2 bases, with 15 bases between. This CDR3 has 13 residues. DNA of the CDR3: TGTGCCACTACCTCCGGCAGGGCCTACGAGCAGTACTTC. It yields the protein CATTSGRAYEQYF.

This clone was found once. The CDR3 DNA is TGTGCCATCAGCGTAAAAGGACAAAAAAACATTCAGTACTTC. Encoded protein: CAISVKGQKNIQYF. The V and J genes are TRBV10-3 and TRBJ2-4, with D maybe TRBD1 (5 bases). The CDR3 is 14 residues long. Germline V CDR1 and CDR2: ENHRY, SYGVKD. Deletions cut 6 bases from V and 4 bases from J, with 13 bases between.

The chain combines TRBV11-2 with TRBJ1-6, with D possibly being TRBD1 (5 bases). This CDR3 region has 15 residues. Trimming took off 5 bases at V and 7 bases at J, with 15 bases between the two ends. Germline values: CDR1 SGHAT, CDR2 FQNNGV. CDR3: CASSLTRVKNSPLHF. The CDR3, as DNA: TGTGCCAGCAGCCTAACCAGGGTAAAAAATTCACCCCTCCACTTT.

The V and J genes are TRBV18 and TRBJ2-1, with D possibly matching TRBD2 (6 bases). Trimming cost V 1 base and J 9 bases, with 7 bases left between them. The CDR3 has 12 amino acids. Germline V CDR1 and CDR2: KGHSH, LQKENI. CDR3 region: CASSPQLAEQFF. The CDR3 nucleotides are TGTGCCAGCTCACCACAACTAGCTGAGCAGTTCTTC.